In its sample, the clone carrying this TCR beta chain was seen many times. The antigen remains unidentified. Using its own MiXCR run on the reads, TCRdb lists one record per CDR3 protein. Of about 830,000 distinct CDR3 sequences detected, about 30% appear once; the ten largest clones hold around 12%. The record originates from a study of T cell repertoires in cytomegalovirus infection. General study points: HLA-C-restricted CMV clonotypes gave the most frequent clonotype in two of eight donors.

The receptor was derived from a human donor in good health (CMV status not recorded). Some clones in this sample may be carry-over from other donors' samples. Here the sequenced sample was cultured CD8+ T cells from PBMCs, taken from culture after CMV antigen stimulation.

The CDR3 DNA is TGTGCCATTTTACCGGAGAGCTCTGGAAACACCATATATTTT. Its protein product is CAILPESSGNTIYF. The rearrangement uses TRBV10-3 and TRBJ1-3; D call uncertain. There are 14 residues in the CDR3. V was pared by 9 bases and J by 0 bases, with 12 bases between. Germline CDR1 is ENHRY and CDR2 is SYGVKD.